The present T cell receptor (beta chain) was sequenced within a study of blood T cell repertoires in COVID-19. The overall study: The United States, Italy and Spain provided the acute and convalescent COVID-19 samples.

The CDR3 covers 15 residues. Trimming removed 5 bases from V and 6 bases from J; junction bases left unmatched: 9. Germline loops: CDR1 MDHEN, CDR2 SYDVKM. The repertoire was sequenced with immunoSEQ multiplex PCR; TCRdb's copy has only in-frame clones and lacks some. The sample includes some 100,000 clones, approximately 90% of them seen just once. This clonotype originated in an elderly woman with active COVID-19. The sample taken for sequencing was peripheral blood. This chain links TRBV28 with TRBJ2-1; 8 bases agree with TRBD2. As DNA, the CDR3 is TGTGCCAGCAGTCACAACGCGGGAGGTTTCAATGAGCAGTTCTTC. Translated: CASSHNAGGFNEQFF. Drawing the rest from reference TRBV28 and TRBJ2-1, the complete variable domain is DVKVTQSSRYLVKRTGEKVFLECVQDMDHENMFWYRQDPGLGLRLIYFSYDVKMKEKGDIPEGYSVSREKKERFSLILESASTNQTSMYLCASSHNAGGFNEQFFGPGTRLTVL.